This T cell receptor beta chain was observed in a study of cytomegalovirus exposure and HLA in healthy donors. Study results and caveats: A few chains linked to CMV were shown in vitro to be specific for CMV antigens. In a later analysis, V- and J-gene trimming of beta chains associated with a DCLRE1C missense variant, replicated independently.

As concerns this clone: Its antigen is not known.

A multiplex PCR was run with 60 Vbeta primers and 13 Jbeta primers. As originally analysed: Approximately 73 million unique TCR beta chains, roughly 12 million shared, were counted in a later analysis. Produced via immunoSEQ multiplex PCR; TCRdb's table is partial and in-frame only. That table furnishes V, J and clone size, whereas the DNA furnished D and trimming. Of over 35,000 clones in the sample, around 64% are singletons; the top ten hold roughly 8.9%. The sample taken for sequencing was PBMCs. This clonotype originated in a human donor in good health.

As DNA, the CDR3 is TGTGCCAGCAGCGTAGATCGGGGGGAGACCCAGTACTTC. Protein: CASSVDRGETQYF. This chain joins TRBV9 and TRBJ2-5, with D possibly TRBD2 on 6 matching bases. V lost 0 bases and J 5 bases, leaving 8 bases between the germline ends. The germline CDR1 and CDR2 sequences are SGDLS and YYNGEE. The CDR3 length is 13 residues.